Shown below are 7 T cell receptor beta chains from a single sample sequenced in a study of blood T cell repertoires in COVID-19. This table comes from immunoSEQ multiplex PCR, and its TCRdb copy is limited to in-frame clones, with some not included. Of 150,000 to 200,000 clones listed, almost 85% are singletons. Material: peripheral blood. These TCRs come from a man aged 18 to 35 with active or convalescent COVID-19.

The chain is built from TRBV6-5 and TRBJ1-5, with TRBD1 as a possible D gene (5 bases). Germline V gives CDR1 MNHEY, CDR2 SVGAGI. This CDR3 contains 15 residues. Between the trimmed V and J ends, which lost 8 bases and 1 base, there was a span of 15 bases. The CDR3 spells CASGFRGGSNQPQHF. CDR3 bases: TGTGCCAGCGGATTCCGGGGGGGAAGCAATCAGCCCCAGCATTTT.

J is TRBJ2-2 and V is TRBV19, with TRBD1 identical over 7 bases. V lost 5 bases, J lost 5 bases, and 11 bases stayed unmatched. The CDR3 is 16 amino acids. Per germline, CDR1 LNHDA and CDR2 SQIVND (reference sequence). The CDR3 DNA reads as TGTGCCAGTAGTCAACCGGGACAGACCCCTACCGGGGAGCTGTTTTTT. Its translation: CASSQPGQTPTGELFF.

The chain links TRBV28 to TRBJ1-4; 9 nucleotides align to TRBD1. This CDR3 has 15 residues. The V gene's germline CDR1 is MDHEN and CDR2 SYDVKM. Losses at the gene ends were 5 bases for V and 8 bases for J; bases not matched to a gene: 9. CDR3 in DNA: TGTGCCAGCAGTCCCTACAGGGGGCCAATGGAAAAACTGTTTTTT. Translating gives CASSPYRGPMEKLFF.

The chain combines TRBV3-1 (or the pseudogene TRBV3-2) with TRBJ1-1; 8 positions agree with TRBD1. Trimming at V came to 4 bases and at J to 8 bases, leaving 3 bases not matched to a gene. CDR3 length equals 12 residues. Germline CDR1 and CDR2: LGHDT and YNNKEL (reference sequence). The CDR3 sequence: CASSLTGEEAFF. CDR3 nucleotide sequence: TGTGCCAGCAGCCTGACAGGGGAGGAAGCTTTCTTT.

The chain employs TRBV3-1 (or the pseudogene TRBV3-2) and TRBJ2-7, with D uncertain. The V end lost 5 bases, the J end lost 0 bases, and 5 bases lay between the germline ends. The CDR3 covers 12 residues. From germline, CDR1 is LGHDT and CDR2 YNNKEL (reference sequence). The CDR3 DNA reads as TGTGCCAGCAGCTCATCCTCCTACGAGCAGTACTTC. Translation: CASSSSSYEQYF.

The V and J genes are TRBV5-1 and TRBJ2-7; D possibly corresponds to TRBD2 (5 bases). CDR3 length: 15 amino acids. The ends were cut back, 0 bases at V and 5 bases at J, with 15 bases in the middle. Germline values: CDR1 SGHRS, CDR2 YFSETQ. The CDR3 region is CASSLAGGERNEQYF. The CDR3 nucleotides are TGCGCCAGCAGCTTGGCCGGTGGGGAGAGGAACGAGCAGTACTTC.

The CDR3 region is CATSRGDRGGNQPQHF. In DNA form, the CDR3 reads TGTGCCACCAGCAGAGGGGACAGGGGCGGGAATCAGCCCCAGCATTTT. The chain has TRBV15 and TRBJ1-5; 10 bases are shared with TRBD1. V was pared by 1 base and J by 4 bases, with 4 bases of the junction left unmatched. Germline V gene lookup returns CDR1 LNHNV and CDR2 YYDKDF (reference sequence). This CDR3 is 16 amino acids long.